The next 19 T cell receptor beta chains were all read from a single sample in a study of CD8+CD57+ T cells in acquired aplastic anemia. Profiles of TCR beta VDJ and CDR3 were generated from a genomic DNA template. TCRdb processed the reads anew with MiXCR; each CDR3 protein has one entry. The data hold about 100,000 distinct CDR3 sequences, with around 50% observed a single time. The sample consisted of sorted CD4+, CD8+, or CD8+CD57+ T cells (not recorded which) from PBMCs. The source of these receptors is a human donor in good health, serving as a control.

This clonotype was observed a few times. This chain connects TRBV24-1 to TRBJ2-3, with 12 bases aligning to TRBD2. The CDR3 totals 17 residues. V lost 4 bases to trimming and J lost 2 bases; unmatched junction nucleotides: 6. Germline CDR1 is KGHDR and CDR2 is SFDVKD. The CDR3 DNA sequence: TGTGCCACCAGTGACTACGGACTAGCGGGGACCACAGATACGCAGTATTTT. This codes for CATSDYGLAGTTDTQYF.

This clonotype was observed many times. The chain has TRBV13 and TRBJ2-7; no definite D call. Germline assignment: CDR1 PRHDT and CDR2 FYEKMQ (reference sequence). V lost 5 bases and J lost 3, with 17 bases in between. The CDR3 length is 15 residues. In DNA form, the CDR3 reads TGTGCCAGCAGCCTGGCGGTGAGTGAAGACTACGAGCAGTACTTC. Translating gives CASSLAVSEDYEQYF.

This clonotype was seen at least ten times. The chain is built from TRBV4-3 and TRBJ1-4; no clear D gene. Germline CDR1 is LGHNA and CDR2 is YSLEER. The CDR3 covers 15 residues. The ends were cut back, 0 bases at V and 0 bases at J, with 5 bases in the middle. The CDR3 reads CASSQDGTTNEKLFF. The CDR3, as DNA: TGCGCCAGCAGCCAAGATGGTACAACTAATGAAAAACTGTTTTTT.

Comments on this clonotype: A much bigger clone sits one base away, suggesting this may be a read error. CDR3 coding DNA: TGTGCCAGCAGAGGGAGGGGGGGGTACAATGAGCAGTCCTTC. Translating it yields CASRGRGGYNEQSF. The chain uses TRBV12-3 or TRBV12-4 and TRBJ2-1, with a weak D call TRBD2 (7 bases). The CDR3 length is 14 residues.

This clonotype was detected ten times or more. V is TRBV12-3 or TRBV12-4 and J is TRBJ1-2, with a possible D match to TRBD1 (6 bases). The CDR3 has 15 residues. V lost 8 bases and J 7 bases, leaving 23 bases between the germline ends. The CDR3 region is CASSLSSGGAGGYTF. Here the CDR3 DNA reads TGTGCCAGCTCACTTAGCTCGGGGGGCGCGGGTGGCTACACCTTC.

This sequence joins TRBV14 and TRBJ1-4; D is unresolved. Germline CDR1 reads SGHDN; CDR2 reads FVKESK. CDR3 size: 16 residues. Between the trimmed V and J ends, which lost 0 bases and 8 bases, there was a span of 16 bases. The CDR3 protein is CASSQDRYGLREKLFF. The CDR3, as DNA: TGTGCCAGCAGCCAAGATCGGTACGGGTTACGAGAAAAACTGTTTTTT.

This chain connects TRBV20-1 to TRBJ2-7; D is unclear. The germline V gene has CDR1 DFQATT and CDR2 SNEGSKA (reference sequence). V was pared by 5 bases and J by 6 bases, with 8 bases between. CDR3 length: 10 amino acids. The CDR3 nucleotides read TGCAGTGCTGTACACGGCGAGCAGTACTTC. Translating it yields CSAVHGEQYF.

Many counts were recorded for this clonotype. This chain links TRBV4-3 with TRBJ1-1; D unresolved. The CDR3 totals 15 residues. From germline, CDR1 is LGHNA and CDR2 YSLEER. The V end was cut by 0 bases, the J end by 4 bases, with 12 bases between. This CDR3 is CASSQDWTLATEAFF. The CDR3 coding sequence is TGCGCCAGCAGCCAAGATTGGACCCTAGCCACTGAAGCTTTCTTT.

This clonotype was recorded at least ten times. The CDR3 DNA is TGTGCCAGCCGACCGACGGGGGCTGGGAAAGAGACCCAGTACTTC. Translating gives CASRPTGAGKETQYF. The V and J genes are TRBV13 and TRBJ2-5; the D gene could be TRBD1 or TRBD2 (6 bases each). V lost 8 bases and J 3 bases, leaving 19 bases between the germline ends. CDR1 is PRHDT and CDR2 is FYEKMQ in the germline V gene (reference sequence). CDR3 length: 15 amino acids.

As to this clonotype: A much larger clone sits a single nucleotide away, making a read error possible. The chain combines TRBV20-1 with TRBJ2-1; D is perhaps TRBD1 (7 bases). The CDR3 length is 14 residues. Germline CDR1 and CDR2: DFQATT and SNEGSKA (reference sequence). CDR3: CSARIGGGYSEQFF. Written as DNA, the CDR3 is TGCAGTGCACGGATAGGAGGGGGCTACAGTGAGCAGTTCTTC.

This clonotype was observed many times. The chain combines TRBV27 with TRBJ2-7; D might be TRBD1 (5 bases). This CDR3 region has 14 residues. Germline loops: CDR1 MNHEY, CDR2 SMNVEV (reference sequence). The V gene lost 3 bases and the J gene lost 2 bases, with 11 bases spanning the gap. The CDR3 loop is CASSFGQGPYEQYF. In DNA, the CDR3 is TGTGCCAGCAGTTTCGGGCAGGGTCCCTACGAGCAGTACTTC.

In this sample, this clonotype turned up many times. The chain couples TRBV4-1 to TRBJ2-7; D gene uncertain. Trimming took off 4 bases at V and 3 bases at J, with 19 bases between the two ends. This CDR3 comprises 16 residues. The germline V gene encodes CDR1 MGHRA and CDR2 YSYEKL. CDR3 protein: CASSPHWTKHLYEQYF. For the CDR3, the DNA is TGCGCCAGCAGCCCTCATTGGACGAAGCACCTCTACGAGCAGTACTTC.

This clonotype was seen a single time. The V and J genes are TRBV7-2 and TRBJ2-7; 12 bases match TRBD1. Germline loops: CDR1 SGHTA, CDR2 FQGNSA. CDR3 length equals 15 residues. V was pared by 5 bases and J by 5 bases, with 7 bases of the junction left unmatched. CDR3 nucleotides: TGTGCCAGCAGCCGAACCGGGACAGGGGGCCACGAGCAGTACTTC. Protein product: CASSRTGTGGHEQYF.

The table lists this clonotype with a count of one. Possible read error: a much larger clone is one base away. The genes are TRBV30 and TRBJ2-7; 9 nucleotides align to TRBD1. Unmatched junction bases numbered 3, after V lost 0 bases and J lost 3 bases. Germline CDR1 reads GTSNPN; CDR2 reads SVGIG (reference sequence). The CDR3 runs to 14 residues. The DNA of the CDR3 is TGTGCCTGGAGTGTGACAGGGGGTAACTACGAGCAGTACTTC. The encoded protein is CAWSVTGGNYEQYF. Full variable domain (missing parts from reference TRBV30 and TRBJ2-7): SQTIHQWPATLVQPVGSPLSLECTVEGTSNPNLYWYRQAAGRGLQLLFYSVGIGQISSEVPQNLSASRPQDRQFILSSKKLLLSDSGFYLCAWSVTGGNYEQYFGPGTRLTVT.

There are many counts of this clonotype. The chain has TRBV9 and TRBJ2-3; D not resolved. Germline V gives CDR1 SGDLS, CDR2 YYNGEE. With 4 bases removed from V and 0 bases from J, the gap between germline ends came to 9 bases. The CDR3 has 14 residues. For the CDR3, the DNA is TGTGCCAGCAGCCAAAGCCGTAGCACAGATACGCAGTATTTT. Translating it yields CASSQSRSTDTQYF.

The chain recombines TRBV29-1 with TRBJ2-1; D might be TRBD1 (6 bases). V was clipped by 5 bases and J by 8 bases, with 19 bases between them. CDR3 size: 14 residues. Germline V gene lookup returns CDR1 SQVTM and CDR2 ANQGSEA. The CDR3 loop is CSVLGQGMMDEQFF. As DNA, the CDR3 is TGCAGCGTTTTGGGCCAGGGGATGATGGATGAGCAGTTCTTC.

The sample holds one count of this clonotype. The chain couples TRBV2 to TRBJ1-1, with D unresolved. Trimming shortened V by 4 bases and J by 7 bases, and 7 bases separated the two germline ends. Germline V gene data show CDR1 as SNHLY and CDR2 as FYNNEI. The CDR3 totals 11 residues. This chain's CDR3 is CASSVSSEAFF. Written as DNA, the CDR3 is TGTGCCAGCAGTGTGTCCAGTGAAGCTTTCTTT. Combining the CDR3 with reference TRBV2 and TRBJ1-1 gives the whole variable domain EPEVTQTPSHQVTQMGQEVILRCVPISNHLYFYWYRQILGQKVEFLVSFYNNEISEKSEIFDDQFSVERPDGSNFTLKIRSTKLEDSAMYFCASSVSSEAFFGQGTRLTVV.

The rearrangement uses TRBV2 and TRBJ1-4, with 10 positions matching TRBD1. CDR1 and CDR2 from the germline V gene are SNHLY and FYNNEI. The CDR3 is 15 amino acids. Trimming removed 6 bases from V and 5 bases from J; junction bases left unmatched: 6. DNA for the CDR3: TGTGCCAGCAGAGGACAGGGGGTTGCGAATGAAAAACTGTTTTTT. Amino acid sequence: CASRGQGVANEKLFF.

This clonotype has just a few counts. The chain couples TRBV6-4 to TRBJ2-1; 8 bases match TRBD2. The V and J ends lost 6 bases and 6 bases, in that order; junction bases with no gene match: 4. The CDR3 totals 13 residues. The V gene's germline CDR1 is MRHNA and CDR2 SNTAGT. This chain's CDR3 is CASSTGTSNEQFF. The CDR3 DNA follows: TGTGCCAGCAGCACCGGGACTAGCAATGAGCAGTTCTTC.